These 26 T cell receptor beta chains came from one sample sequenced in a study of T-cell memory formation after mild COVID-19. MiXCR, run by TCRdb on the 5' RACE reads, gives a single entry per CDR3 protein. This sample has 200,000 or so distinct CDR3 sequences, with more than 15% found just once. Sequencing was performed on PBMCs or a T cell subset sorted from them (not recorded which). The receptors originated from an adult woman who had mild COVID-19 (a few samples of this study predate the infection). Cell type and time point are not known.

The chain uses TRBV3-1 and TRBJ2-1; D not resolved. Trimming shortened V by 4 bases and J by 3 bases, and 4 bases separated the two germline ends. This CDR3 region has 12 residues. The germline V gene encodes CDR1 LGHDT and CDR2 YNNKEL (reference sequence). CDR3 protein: CASSLFYNEQFF. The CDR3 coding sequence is TGTGCCAGCAGCCTCTTCTACAATGAGCAGTTCTTC.

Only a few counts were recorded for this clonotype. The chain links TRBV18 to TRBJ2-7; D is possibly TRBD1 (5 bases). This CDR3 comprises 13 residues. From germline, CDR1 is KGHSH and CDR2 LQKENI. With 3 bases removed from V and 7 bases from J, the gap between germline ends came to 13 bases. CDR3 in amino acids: CASSPSDSREQYF. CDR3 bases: TGTGCCAGCTCACCCTCCGACAGTAGAGAGCAGTACTTC.

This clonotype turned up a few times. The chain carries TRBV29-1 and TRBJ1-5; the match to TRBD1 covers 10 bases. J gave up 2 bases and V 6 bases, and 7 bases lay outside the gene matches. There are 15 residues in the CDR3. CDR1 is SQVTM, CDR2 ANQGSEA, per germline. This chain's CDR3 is CSVPGTGEGNQPQHF. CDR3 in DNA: TGCAGCGTGCCCGGGACAGGGGAGGGCAATCAGCCCCAGCATTTT.

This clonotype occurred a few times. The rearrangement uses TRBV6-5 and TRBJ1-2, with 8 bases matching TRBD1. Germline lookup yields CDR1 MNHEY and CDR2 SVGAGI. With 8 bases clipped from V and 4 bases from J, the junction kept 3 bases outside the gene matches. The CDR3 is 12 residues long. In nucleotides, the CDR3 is TGTGCCAGCCGGACAGGGAGCTATGGCTACACCTTC. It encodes CASRTGSYGYTF.

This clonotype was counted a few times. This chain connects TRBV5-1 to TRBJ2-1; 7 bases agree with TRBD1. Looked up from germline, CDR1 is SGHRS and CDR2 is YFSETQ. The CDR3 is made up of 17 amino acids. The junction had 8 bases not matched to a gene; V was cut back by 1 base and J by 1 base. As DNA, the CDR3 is TGCGCCAGCAGCTTGACGTTCGGGGACAGATCCTACAATGAGCAGTTCTTC. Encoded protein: CASSLTFGDRSYNEQFF. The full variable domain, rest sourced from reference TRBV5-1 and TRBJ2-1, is KAGVTQTPRYLIKTRGQQVTLSCSPISGHRSVSWYQQTPGQGLQFLFEYFSETQRNKGNFPGRFSGRQFSNSRSEMNVSTLELGDSALYLCASSLTFGDRSYNEQFFGPGTRLTVL.

CDR3 DNA: TGCAGCGTTCGCGGGGCCGTGGGGGAGCAGTACTTC. This sequence encodes CSVRGAVGEQYF. J is TRBJ2-7 and V is TRBV29-1; maybe TRBD2 (6 bases). This CDR3 has 12 residues. Between the trimmed V and J ends, which lost 5 bases and 7 bases, there was a span of 15 bases. The germline V gene has CDR1 SQVTM and CDR2 ANQGSEA.

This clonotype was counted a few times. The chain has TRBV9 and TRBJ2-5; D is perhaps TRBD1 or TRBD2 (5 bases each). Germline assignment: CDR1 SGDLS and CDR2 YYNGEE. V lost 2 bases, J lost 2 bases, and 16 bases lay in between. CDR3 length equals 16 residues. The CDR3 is CASSVRTGRAQETQYF. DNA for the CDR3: TGTGCCAGCAGCGTCCGGACGGGACGAGCACAAGAGACCCAGTACTTC.

CDR3 sequence reads: CASSLSHFTEQFF. In nucleotides, the CDR3 is TGTGCCAGCAGCTTGTCACATTTCACTGAGCAGTTCTTC. This chain uses TRBV5-6 with TRBJ2-1, with D hard to call. Trimming removed 1 base at V and 9 bases at J, with 11 bases between. Germline V gene data show CDR1 as SGHDT and CDR2 as YYEEEE. This CDR3 comprises 13 residues. Full variable domain (remainder filled in from reference TRBV5-6 and TRBJ2-1): DAGVTQSPTHLIKTRGQQVTLRCSPKSGHDTVSWYQQALGQGPQFIFQYYEEEERQRGNFPDRFSGHQFPNYSSELNVNALLLGDSALYLCASSLSHFTEQFFGPGTRLTVL.

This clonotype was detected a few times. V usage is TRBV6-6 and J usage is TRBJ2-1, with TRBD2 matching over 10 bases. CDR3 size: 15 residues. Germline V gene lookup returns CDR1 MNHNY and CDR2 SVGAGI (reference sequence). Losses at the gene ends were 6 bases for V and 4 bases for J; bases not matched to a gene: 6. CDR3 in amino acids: CASRPTSGSYNEQFF. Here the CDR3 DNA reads TGTGCCAGCAGACCGACTAGCGGGTCTTACAATGAGCAGTTCTTC.

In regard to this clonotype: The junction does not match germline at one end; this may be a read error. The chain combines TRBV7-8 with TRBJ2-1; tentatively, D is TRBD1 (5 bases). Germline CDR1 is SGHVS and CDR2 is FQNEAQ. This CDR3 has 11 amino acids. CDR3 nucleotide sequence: TGCGCCTCGGGTTGGGGCGATGAGCAGTTCTTC. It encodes CASGWGDEQFF.

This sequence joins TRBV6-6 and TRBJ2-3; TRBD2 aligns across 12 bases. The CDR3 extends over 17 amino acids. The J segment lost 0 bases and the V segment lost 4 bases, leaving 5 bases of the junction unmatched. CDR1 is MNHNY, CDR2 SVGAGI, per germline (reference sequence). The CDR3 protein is CASSSSGRGISTDTQYF. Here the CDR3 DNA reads TGTGCCAGCAGTTCTAGCGGGAGGGGGATTAGCACAGATACGCAGTATTTT.

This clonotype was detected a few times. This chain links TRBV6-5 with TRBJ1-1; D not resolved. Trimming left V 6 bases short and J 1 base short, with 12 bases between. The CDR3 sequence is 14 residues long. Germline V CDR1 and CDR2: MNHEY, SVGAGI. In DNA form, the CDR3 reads TGTGCCAGCAGAGTAAATCAGGCGAACACTGAAGCTTTCTTT. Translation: CASRVNQANTEAFF.

This CDR3 reads CSAASPGQGNSPLHF. In DNA, the CDR3 is TGCAGTGCCGCATCCCCGGGACAGGGGAATTCACCCCTCCACTTT. This chain uses TRBV20-1 with TRBJ1-6, with 10 bases aligning to TRBD1. Trimming took 6 bases from V and 7 from J; bases not matched to a gene: 9. Looked up from germline, CDR1 is DFQATT and CDR2 is SNEGSKA (reference sequence). The CDR3 length is 15 residues.

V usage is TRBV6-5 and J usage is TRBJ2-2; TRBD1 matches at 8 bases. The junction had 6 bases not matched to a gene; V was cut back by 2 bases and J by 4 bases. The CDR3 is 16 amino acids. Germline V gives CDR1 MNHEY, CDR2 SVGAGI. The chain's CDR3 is CASSYDRQGLTGELFF. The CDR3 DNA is TGTGCCAGCAGTTACGACCGACAGGGGCTCACCGGGGAGCTGTTTTTT.

The CDR3 sequence: CSARALMPKTVDEQFF. Here the CDR3 DNA reads TGCAGTGCTAGAGCTTTGATGCCTAAAACTGTCGATGAGCAGTTCTTC. The V call is TRBV20-1, the J call TRBJ2-1; D call uncertain. CDR1 is DFQATT, CDR2 SNEGSKA, per germline (reference sequence). V lost 1 base and J 8 bases, leaving 21 bases between the germline ends. This CDR3 contains 16 residues.

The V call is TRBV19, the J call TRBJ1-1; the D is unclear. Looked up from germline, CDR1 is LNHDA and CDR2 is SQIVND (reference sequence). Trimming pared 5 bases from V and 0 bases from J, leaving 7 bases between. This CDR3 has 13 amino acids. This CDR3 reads CASSLNMNTEAFF. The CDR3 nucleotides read TGTGCCAGTAGTCTCAACATGAACACTGAAGCTTTCTTT.

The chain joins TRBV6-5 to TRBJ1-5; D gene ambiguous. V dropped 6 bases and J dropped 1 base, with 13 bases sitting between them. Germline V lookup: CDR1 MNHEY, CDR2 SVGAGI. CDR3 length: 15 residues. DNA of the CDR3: TGTGCCAGCAGCCCATCAAGGTCGAGCAATCAGCCCCAGCATTTT. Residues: CASSPSRSSNQPQHF.

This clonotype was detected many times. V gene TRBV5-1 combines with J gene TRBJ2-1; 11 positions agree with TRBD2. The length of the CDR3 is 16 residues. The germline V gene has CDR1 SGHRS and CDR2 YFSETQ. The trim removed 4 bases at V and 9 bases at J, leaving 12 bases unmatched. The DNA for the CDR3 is TGCGCCAGCAGCCCGATAGCGGGGGGGCTGAAGGGTGAGCAGTTCTTC. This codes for CASSPIAGGLKGEQFF.

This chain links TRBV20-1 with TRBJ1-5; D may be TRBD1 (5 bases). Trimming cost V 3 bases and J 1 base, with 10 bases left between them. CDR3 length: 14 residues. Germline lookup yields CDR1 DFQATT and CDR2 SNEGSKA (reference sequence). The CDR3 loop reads CSASKGTSNQPQHF. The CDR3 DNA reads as TGCAGTGCTAGTAAGGGGACCAGCAATCAGCCCCAGCATTTT.

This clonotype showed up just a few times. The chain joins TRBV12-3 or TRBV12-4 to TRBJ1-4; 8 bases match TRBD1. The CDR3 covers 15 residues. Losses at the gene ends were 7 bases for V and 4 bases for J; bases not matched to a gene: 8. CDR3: CASTLGQGVNEKLFF. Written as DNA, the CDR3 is TGTGCCAGCACCCTAGGACAGGGTGTTAATGAAAAACTGTTTTTT.

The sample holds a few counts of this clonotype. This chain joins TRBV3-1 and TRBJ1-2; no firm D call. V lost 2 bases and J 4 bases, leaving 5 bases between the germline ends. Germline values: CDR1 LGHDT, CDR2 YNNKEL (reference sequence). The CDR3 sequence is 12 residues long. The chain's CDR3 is CASSQRSYGYTF. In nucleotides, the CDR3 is TGTGCCAGCAGCCAAAGGTCCTATGGCTACACCTTC.

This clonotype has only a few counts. The chain's CDR3 is CSVGSLFQETQYF. The CDR3 DNA sequence: TGCAGCGTTGGTTCGTTGTTCCAAGAGACCCAGTACTTC. This rearrangement joins TRBV29-1 to TRBJ2-5; D unclear. V dropped 4 bases and J dropped 1 base, with 10 bases sitting between them. The length of the CDR3 is 13 residues. Germline CDR1 is SQVTM and CDR2 is ANQGSEA.

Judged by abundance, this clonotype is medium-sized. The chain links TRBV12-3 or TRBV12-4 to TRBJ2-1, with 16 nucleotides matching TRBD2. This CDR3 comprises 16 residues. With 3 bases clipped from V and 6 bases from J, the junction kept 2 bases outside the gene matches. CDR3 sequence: CASSLGLAGGPNEQFF. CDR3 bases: TGTGCCAGCAGTTTGGGACTAGCGGGGGGGCCCAATGAGCAGTTCTTC.

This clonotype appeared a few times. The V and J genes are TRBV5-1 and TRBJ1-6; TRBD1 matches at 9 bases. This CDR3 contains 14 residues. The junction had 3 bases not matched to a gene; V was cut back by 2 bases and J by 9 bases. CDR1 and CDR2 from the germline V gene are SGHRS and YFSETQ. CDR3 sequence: CASSLQGAISPLHF. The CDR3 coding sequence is TGCGCCAGCAGCTTACAGGGGGCAATTTCACCCCTCCACTTT. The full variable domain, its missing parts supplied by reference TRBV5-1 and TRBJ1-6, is KAGVTQTPRYLIKTRGQQVTLSCSPISGHRSVSWYQQTPGQGLQFLFEYFSETQRNKGNFPGRFSGRQFSNSRSEMNVSTLELGDSALYLCASSLQGAISPLHFGNGTRLTVT.

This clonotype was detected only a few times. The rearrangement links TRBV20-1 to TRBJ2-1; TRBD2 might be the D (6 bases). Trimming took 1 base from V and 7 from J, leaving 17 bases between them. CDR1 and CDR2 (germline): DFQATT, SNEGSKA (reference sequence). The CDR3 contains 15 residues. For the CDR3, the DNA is TGCAGTGCTAGAGCCCCCAGGGCTGGAGGGAATGAGCAGTTCTTC. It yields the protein CSARAPRAGGNEQFF.

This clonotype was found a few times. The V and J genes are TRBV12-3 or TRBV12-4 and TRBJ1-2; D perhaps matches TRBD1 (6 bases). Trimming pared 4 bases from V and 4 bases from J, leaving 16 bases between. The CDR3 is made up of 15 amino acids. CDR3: CASSWKGQTFYGYTF. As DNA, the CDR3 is TGTGCCAGCAGTTGGAAAGGACAGACATTCTATGGCTACACCTTC.